This entry concerns a single T cell receptor (beta chain). Its cognate antigen is unknown. The junction departs from germline at one end; a sequencing error may be responsible. This specimen belongs to a study of cytomegalovirus exposure and HLA in healthy donors. Points from the study as a whole: When the data were analyzed later, several of the most significant clusters appeared to be linked to common viral pathogens. It was reported that TCR beta sequences correctly inferred the HLA-A and HLA-B alleles for most subjects. The study assumed roughly uniform donor sequencing depth for presence/absence analyses.

This CDR3 is 12 amino acids long. The germline V gene encodes CDR1 LGHNA and CDR2 YSLEER. This PCR relied on a set of 60 Vbeta primers and 13 Jbeta primers. Only in-frame clones appear in the TCRdb table, and some are missing; sequencing was by immunoSEQ multiplex PCR. The sample has 150,000 to 200,000 clones, roughly four fifths seen once; the top ten hold over 4%. This sequence originates from a man aged 45-60 years in good health and CMV-seropositive. The sample comprised PBMCs. The rearrangement joins TRBV4-3 to TRBJ2-3, with TRBD2 matching over 7 bases. DNA of the CDR3: TGCGCCAGCAGCCAGTCCGGGACTATCCAGATCTTT. It codes for CASSQSGTIQIF.